This TCR beta chain was recovered during a study of blood T cells in healthy people across ages. Study findings and constraints: Comparison with aged donors showed that long-lived donors had more naive CD4+ cells and higher diversity. Roughly linear age-related decline in beta diversity appeared, significant by age approximately 40. It was found that TCR beta diversity correlated strongly with the percentage of naive T cells.

Alongside a J-beta primer mix, a sample-barcoded 5' primer served in a second PCR lasting 7 to 11 cycles. Each CDR3 protein is one row after TCRdb ran MiXCR on the 5' RACE reads. The top ten clones hold about 0.69% of a sample with about 1 million distinct CDR3 sequences, 20% to 25% of them seen once. As concerns this clonotype: Its antigen is as yet unknown.

The CDR3 has 13 residues. V gave up 3 bases and J gave up 7 bases, with 13 bases separating them. The germline CDR1 and CDR2 sequences are MGHRA and YSYEKL. Separately, the same data were catalogued under a study of T cells of mothers and their children.

The rearrangement joins TRBV4-1 to TRBJ2-7, with a weak D call TRBD2 (5 bases). The sequence derives from a girl aged 2-10 years in good health. The sequenced sample consisted of blood. The CDR3 DNA is TGCGCCAGCAGCCAGCCGAGAGGGAGAGAGCAGTACTTC. Encoded protein: CASSQPRGREQYF.